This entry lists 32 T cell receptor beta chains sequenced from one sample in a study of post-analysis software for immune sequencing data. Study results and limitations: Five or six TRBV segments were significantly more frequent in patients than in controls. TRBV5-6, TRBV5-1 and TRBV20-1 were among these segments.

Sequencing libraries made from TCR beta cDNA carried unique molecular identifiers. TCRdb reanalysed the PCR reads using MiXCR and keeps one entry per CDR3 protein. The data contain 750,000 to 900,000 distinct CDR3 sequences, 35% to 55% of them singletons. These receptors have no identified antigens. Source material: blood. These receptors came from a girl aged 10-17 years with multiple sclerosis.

The DNA of the CDR3 is TGTGCCAGCAGTTACTCCCTTCCCTCCCGGGACAGGGGGAGCACAGATACGCAGTATTTT. It yields the protein CASSYSLPSRDRGSTDTQYF. The chain uses TRBV6-2 or TRBV6-3 and TRBJ2-3, with 11 positions matching TRBD1. Germline lookup yields CDR1 MNHEY and CDR2 SVGEGT. The ends lost 0 bases at V and 0 bases at J; junction bases unmatched: 11. The CDR3 has 20 amino acids.

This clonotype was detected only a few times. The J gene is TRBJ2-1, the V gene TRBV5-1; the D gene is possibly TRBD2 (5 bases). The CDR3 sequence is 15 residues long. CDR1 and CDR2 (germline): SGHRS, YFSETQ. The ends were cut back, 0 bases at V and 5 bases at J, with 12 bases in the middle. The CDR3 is CASSLGLVRDNEQFF. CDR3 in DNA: TGCGCCAGCAGCTTGGGGTTAGTGAGGGACAATGAGCAGTTCTTC.

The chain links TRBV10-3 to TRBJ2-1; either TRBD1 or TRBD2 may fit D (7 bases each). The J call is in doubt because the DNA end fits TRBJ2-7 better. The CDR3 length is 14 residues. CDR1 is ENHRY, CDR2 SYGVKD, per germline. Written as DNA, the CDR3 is TGTGCCATCTCACCAGGGGGGGACTACAATGAGCAGTACTTC. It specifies CAISPGGDYNEQYF.

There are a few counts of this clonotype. CDR3 protein: CASSQDSRSPRTEAFF. Here the CDR3 DNA reads TGCGCCAGCAGCCAAGATAGTAGGTCCCCGAGAACTGAAGCTTTCTTT. This rearrangement joins TRBV4-3 to TRBJ1-1; no clear D gene. The V end lost 0 bases, the J end lost 5 bases, and 16 bases lay between the germline ends. This CDR3 spans 16 amino acids. From germline, CDR1 is LGHNA and CDR2 YSLEER.

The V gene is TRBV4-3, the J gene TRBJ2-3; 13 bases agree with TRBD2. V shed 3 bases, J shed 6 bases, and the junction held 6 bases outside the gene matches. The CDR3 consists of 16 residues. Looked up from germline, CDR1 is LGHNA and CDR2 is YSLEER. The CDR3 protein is CASSQGGLAGTDTQYF. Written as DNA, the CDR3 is TGCGCCAGCAGCCAGGGGGGACTAGCGGGAACGGATACGCAGTATTTT.

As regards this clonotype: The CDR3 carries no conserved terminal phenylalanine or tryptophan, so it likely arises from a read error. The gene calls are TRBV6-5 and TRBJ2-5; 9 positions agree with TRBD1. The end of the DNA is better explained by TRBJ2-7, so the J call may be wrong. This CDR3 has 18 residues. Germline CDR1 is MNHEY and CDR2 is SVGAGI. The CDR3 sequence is CASSYGTGIGGAQYEQYS. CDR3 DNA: TGTGCCAGCAGTTACGGGACAGGGATCGGAGGGGCCCAGTACGAGCAGTACTCC.

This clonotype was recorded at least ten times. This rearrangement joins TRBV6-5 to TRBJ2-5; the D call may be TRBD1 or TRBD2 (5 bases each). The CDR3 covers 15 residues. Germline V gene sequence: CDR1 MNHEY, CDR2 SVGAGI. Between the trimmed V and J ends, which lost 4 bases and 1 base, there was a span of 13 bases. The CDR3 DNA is TGTGCCAGCAGTTGGGGGAATAGCTTCCAAGAGACCCAGTACTTC. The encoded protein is CASSWGNSFQETQYF.

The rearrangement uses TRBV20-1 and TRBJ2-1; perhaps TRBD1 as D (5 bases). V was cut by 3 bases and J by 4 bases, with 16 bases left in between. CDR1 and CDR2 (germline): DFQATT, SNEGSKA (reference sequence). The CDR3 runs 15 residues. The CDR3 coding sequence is TGCAGTGCTAGTAGGATCCAGGGTCAATACAATGAGCAGTTCTTC. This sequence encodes CSASRIQGQYNEQFF.

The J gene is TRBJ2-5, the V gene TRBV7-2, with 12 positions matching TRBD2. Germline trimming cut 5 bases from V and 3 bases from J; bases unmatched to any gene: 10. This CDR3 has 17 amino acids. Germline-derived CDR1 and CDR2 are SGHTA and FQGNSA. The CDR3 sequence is CASSRRPGLAGKETQYF. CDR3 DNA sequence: TGTGCCAGCAGCCGCAGACCTGGACTAGCGGGAAAAGAGACCCAGTACTTC.

In DNA, the CDR3 is TGTGCCAGCAGCTACTTACCCCGGACTAGCGGGAGGTGGGGTGAGCAGTTCTTC. It yields the protein CASSYLPRTSGRWGEQFF. The chain uses TRBV7-2 and TRBJ2-1, with 14 bases fitting TRBD2. This CDR3 is 18 amino acids long. V shed 4 bases and J 9 bases; nucleotides not matched to a gene: 14. Germline V gene data show CDR1 as SGHTA and CDR2 as FQGNSA.

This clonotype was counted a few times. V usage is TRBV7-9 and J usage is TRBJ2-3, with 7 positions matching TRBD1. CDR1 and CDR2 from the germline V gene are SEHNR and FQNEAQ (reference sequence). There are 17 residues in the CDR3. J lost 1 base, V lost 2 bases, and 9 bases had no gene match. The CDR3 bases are TGTGCCAGCAGCTTATCGAGGGGGCCTAACCGCACAGATACGCAGTATTTT. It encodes CASSLSRGPNRTDTQYF. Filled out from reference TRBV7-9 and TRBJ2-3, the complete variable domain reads DTGVSQNPRHKITKRGQNVTFRCDPISEHNRLYWYRQTLGQGPEFLTYFQNEAQLEKSRLLSDRFSAERPKGSFSTLEIQRTEQGDSAMYLCASSLSRGPNRTDTQYFGPGTRLTVL.

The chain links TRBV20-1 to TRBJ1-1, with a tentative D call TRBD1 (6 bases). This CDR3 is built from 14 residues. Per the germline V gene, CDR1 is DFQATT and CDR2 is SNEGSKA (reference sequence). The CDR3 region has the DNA TGCAGGATCGACAGGATTTGGGGTGGCACTGAAGCTTTCTTT. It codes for CRIDRIWGGTEAFF.

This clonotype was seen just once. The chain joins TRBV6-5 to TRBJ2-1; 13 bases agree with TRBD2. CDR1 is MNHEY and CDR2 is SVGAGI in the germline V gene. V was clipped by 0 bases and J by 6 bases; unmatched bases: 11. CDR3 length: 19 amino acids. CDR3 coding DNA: TGTGCCAGCAGTTACTCCGGACTAGCGGGAGACGGGTCCCTCAATGAGCAGTTCTTC. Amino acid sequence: CASSYSGLAGDGSLNEQFF.

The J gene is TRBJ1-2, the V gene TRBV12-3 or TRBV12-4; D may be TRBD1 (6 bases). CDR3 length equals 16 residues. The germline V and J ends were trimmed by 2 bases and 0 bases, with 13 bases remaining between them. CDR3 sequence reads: CASSLSRDIPNYGYTF. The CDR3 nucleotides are TGTGCCAGCAGTTTATCCCGGGACATTCCTAACTATGGCTACACCTTC.

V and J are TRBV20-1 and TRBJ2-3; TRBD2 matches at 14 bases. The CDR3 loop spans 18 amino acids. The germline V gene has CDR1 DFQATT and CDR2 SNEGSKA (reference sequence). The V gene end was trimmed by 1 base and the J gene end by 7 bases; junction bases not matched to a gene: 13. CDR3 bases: TGCAGTGCTAGAGGCAACATGGGACTAGCGGGAGATGGGTATACGCAGTATTTT. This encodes CSARGNMGLAGDGYTQYF.

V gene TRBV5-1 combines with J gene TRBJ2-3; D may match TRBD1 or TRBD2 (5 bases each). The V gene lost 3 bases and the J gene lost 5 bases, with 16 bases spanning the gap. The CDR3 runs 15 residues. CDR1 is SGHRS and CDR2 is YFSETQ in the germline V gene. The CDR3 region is CASSSGLGLQDTQYF. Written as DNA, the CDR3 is TGCGCCAGCAGCTCCGGACTGGGGCTCCAAGATACGCAGTATTTT. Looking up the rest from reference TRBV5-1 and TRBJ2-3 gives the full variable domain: KAGVTQTPRYLIKTRGQQVTLSCSPISGHRSVSWYQQTPGQGLQFLFEYFSETQRNKGNFPGRFSGRQFSNSRSEMNVSTLELGDSALYLCASSSGLGLQDTQYFGPGTRLTVL.

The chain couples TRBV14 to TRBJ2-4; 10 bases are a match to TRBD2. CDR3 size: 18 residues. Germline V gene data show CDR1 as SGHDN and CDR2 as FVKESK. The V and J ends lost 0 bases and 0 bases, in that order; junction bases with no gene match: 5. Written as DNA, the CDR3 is TGTGCCAGCAGCCAAGAGGCAACTAGCGGGGTAGCCAAAAACATTCAGTACTTC. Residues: CASSQEATSGVAKNIQYF.

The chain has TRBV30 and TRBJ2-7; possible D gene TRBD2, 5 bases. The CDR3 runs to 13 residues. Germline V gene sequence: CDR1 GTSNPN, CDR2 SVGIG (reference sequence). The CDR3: CACEGVGDYEQYF. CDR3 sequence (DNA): TGTGCTTGCGAGGGCGTGGGAGACTACGAGCAGTACTTC.

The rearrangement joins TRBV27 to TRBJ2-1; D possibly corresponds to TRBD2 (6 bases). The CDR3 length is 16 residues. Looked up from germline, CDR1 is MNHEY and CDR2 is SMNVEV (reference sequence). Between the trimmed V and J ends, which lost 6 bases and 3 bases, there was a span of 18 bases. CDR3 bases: TGTGCCAGCAGACCGGACTACTCCGGGAGCTACAATGAGCAGTTCTTC. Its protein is CASRPDYSGSYNEQFF.

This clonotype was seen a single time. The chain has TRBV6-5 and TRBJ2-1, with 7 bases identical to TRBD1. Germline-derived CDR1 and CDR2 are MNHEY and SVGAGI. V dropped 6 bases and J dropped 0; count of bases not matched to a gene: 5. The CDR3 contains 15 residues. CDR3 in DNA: TGTGCCAGCAGGTTGGGACAGAACTCCTACAATGAGCAGTTCTTC. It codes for CASRLGQNSYNEQFF.

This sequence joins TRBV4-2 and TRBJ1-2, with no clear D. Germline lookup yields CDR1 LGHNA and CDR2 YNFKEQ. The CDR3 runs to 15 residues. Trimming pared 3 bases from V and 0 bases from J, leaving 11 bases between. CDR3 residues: CASSQESPPNYGYTF. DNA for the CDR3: TGTGCCAGCAGCCAGGAGAGTCCTCCTAACTATGGCTACACCTTC.

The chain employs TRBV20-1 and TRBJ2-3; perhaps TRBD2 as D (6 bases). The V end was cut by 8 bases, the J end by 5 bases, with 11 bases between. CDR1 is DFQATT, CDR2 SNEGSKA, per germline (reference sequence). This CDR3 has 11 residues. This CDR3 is CSKEGGDTQYF. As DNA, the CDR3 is TGCAGTAAGGAGGGAGGAGATACGCAGTATTTT.

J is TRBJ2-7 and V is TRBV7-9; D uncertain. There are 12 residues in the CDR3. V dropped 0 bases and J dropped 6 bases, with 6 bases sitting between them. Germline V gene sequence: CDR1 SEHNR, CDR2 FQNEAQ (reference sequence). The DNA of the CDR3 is TGTGCCAGCAGCTTAGCGGTCCGCGAGCAGTACTTC. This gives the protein CASSLAVREQYF.

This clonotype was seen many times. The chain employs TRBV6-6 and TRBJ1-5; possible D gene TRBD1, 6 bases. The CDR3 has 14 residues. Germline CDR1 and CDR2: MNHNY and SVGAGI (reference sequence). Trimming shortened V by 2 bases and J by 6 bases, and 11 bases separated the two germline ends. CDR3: CASSYGQGSQPQHF. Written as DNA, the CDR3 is TGTGCCAGCAGTTACGGGCAGGGGAGTCAGCCCCAGCATTTT.

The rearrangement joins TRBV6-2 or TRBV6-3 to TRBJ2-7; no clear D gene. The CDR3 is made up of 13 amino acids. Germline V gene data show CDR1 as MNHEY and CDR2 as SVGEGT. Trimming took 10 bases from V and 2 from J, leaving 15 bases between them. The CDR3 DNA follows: TGTGCCACCAATCCTATAATCGCCTACGAGCAGTACTTC. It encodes CATNPIIAYEQYF.

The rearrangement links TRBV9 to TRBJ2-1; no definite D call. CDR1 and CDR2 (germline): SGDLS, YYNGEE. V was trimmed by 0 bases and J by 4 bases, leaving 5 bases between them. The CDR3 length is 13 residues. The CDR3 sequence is CASSVELYNEQFF. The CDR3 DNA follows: TGTGCCAGCAGCGTAGAACTTTACAATGAGCAGTTCTTC.

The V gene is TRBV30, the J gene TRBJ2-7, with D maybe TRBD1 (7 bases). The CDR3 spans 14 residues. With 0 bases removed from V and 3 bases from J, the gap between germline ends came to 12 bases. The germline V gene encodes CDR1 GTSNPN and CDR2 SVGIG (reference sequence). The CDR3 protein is CAWSVSQGGYEQYF. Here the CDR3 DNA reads TGTGCCTGGAGTGTTTCCCAGGGGGGCTACGAGCAGTACTTC. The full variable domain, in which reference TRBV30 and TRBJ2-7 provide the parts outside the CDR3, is SQTIHQWPATLVQPVGSPLSLECTVEGTSNPNLYWYRQAAGRGLQLLFYSVGIGQISSEVPQNLSASRPQDRQFILSSKKLLLSDSGFYLCAWSVSQGGYEQYFGPGTRLTVT.

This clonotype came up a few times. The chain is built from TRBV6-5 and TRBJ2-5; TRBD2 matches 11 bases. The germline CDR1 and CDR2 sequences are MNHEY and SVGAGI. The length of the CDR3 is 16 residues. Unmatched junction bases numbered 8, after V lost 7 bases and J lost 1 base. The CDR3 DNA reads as TGTGCCAGCACCCCGGGACTAGCGGACAGCCAAGAGACCCAGTACTTC. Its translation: CASTPGLADSQETQYF.

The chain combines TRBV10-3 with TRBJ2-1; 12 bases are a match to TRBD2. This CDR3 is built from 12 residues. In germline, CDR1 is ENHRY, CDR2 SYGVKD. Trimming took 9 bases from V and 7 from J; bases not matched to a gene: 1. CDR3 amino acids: CAIGTSGNEQFF. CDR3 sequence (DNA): TGTGCCATTGGGACTAGCGGGAATGAGCAGTTCTTC.

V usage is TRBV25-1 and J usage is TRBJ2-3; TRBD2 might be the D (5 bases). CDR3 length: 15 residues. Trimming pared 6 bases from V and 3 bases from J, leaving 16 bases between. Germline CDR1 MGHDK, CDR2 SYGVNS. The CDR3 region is CASRLGGGGTDTQYF. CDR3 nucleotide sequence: TGTGCCAGCAGACTCGGTGGAGGTGGAACAGATACGCAGTATTTT.

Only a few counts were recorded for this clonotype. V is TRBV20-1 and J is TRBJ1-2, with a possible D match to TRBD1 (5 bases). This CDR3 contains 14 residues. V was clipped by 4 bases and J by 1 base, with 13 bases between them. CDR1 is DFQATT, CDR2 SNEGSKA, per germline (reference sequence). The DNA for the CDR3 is TGCAGTGCTATGGGGACGCACTATAACTATGGCTACACCTTC. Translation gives CSAMGTHYNYGYTF.

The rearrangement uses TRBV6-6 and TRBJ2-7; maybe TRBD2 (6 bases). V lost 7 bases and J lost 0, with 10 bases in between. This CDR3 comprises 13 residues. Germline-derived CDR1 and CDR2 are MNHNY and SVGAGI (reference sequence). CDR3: CASTETSSYEQYF. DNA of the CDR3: TGTGCCAGCACGGAGACTAGCTCCTACGAGCAGTACTTC.